This TCR beta chain was sequenced in a study of Graves' ophthalmopathy and Graves' hyperthyroidism (dated by TCRdb to between 2017 and 2018). With respect to the entire study: Peripheral blood was collected at initial diagnosis, prior to any treatment. T-cell repertoires of thyroid tissue and blood were compared in 5 or 6 hyperthyroidism patients. TCR beta repertoire signatures were used to distinguish Graves' ophthalmopathy from Graves' hyperthyroidism and to predict progression to ophthalmopathy. The roughly 91 discovery patients were randomly split 7:3 into training and test sets. In total, some 130 blood samples were TCR-sequenced: fewer than 50 ophthalmopathy, approximately 75 hyperthyroidism and some 17 hyperthyroidism-to-ophthalmopathy patients. To explore V-J signatures that distinguish ophthalmopathy from hyperthyroidism, a discovery set of 100 patients was enrolled, made up of around 40 with ophthalmopathy and 57 with stable hyperthyroidism. An independent validation cohort was composed of 18 hyperthyroidism patients and around 16 patients who later progressed from hyperthyroidism to ophthalmopathy. Once sampling was done, hyperthyroidism patients were given methimazole at a starting dose of 30 mg daily, while ophthalmopathy patients were given high-dose intravenous methylprednisolone. Findings and caveats that apply to the study as a whole: In validation, the model predicted ophthalmopathy progression with more than 55% sensitivity and roughly 78% specificity; 12 predicted patients were CT-confirmed with GO in a median of roughly 6.8 months. Most expanded thyroid clonotypes with a frequency above 0.001 also appeared in blood, which suggests that blood repertoires may reflect the immune response in the thyroid. Sample size was not predetermined statistically, and investigators were not blinded to group allocation. The 13-signature model separated ophthalmopathy from stable hyperthyroidism with approximately 88% sensitivity and about 81% specificity in cross-validation, and 80%/75% in the test set.

The sample holds many counts of this clonotype. Its target antigen remains unknown. It has no much larger one-base neighbor in the sample; base qualities were not kept. For repertoire sequencing, the TCR beta CDR3 regions were amplified from RNA transcripts. HTBI primers and the Qiagen OneStep RT-PCR kit were used in a first-round RT-PCR, which was followed by a second-round multiplex PCR, size selection and purification. The libraries underwent paired-end sequencing with 100 bp reads on an Illumina HiSeq2000. The original pipeline was this. SOAPnuke was used to process the reads, removing any read that contained adapters or uncalled bases, had a mean Phred below 15, or lacked an exact match to the constant primer or identifier. COPE v1.2.5 was used to merge the high-quality paired reads. Unique nucleotide sequences were defined as clonotypes and aligned to IMGT TRB V, D and J references using MiTCR v1.1. Only V-J combinations with frequency above 0.0001 were analysed, covering 98% to 99.2% of repertoires. A TCR clonal expansion and chaos score per V-J combination was defined as the ratio of F50 clonal expansion to chaos observed in the TCRdist matrix. Features were reduced by Welch's t-statistics and random forest to around 13 V-J combinations, which fed a naive Bayes classifier. The similarity between thyroid and blood repertoires was quantified using the Morisita-Horn index. Using fastp trimming at Q25 and MiXCR clonotype assembly, TCRdb reanalyzed the public sequencing data and kept in-frame beta chains. Each record represents a unique CDR3 protein, reported with the most common genes and DNA among its rows. The V and J calls reflect TCRdb's pipeline rather than the authors' work. The sample table records approximately 410,000 distinct CDR3 sequences; just over 15% of these occur just once. Approximately 7% of the sample is in the top ten clones.

A patient counted as having stable hyperthyroidism if there was no progression to ophthalmopathy within 18 months of follow-up. The hyperthyroidism patients were 18 to 65 years old and newly diagnosed, with a disease duration of less than 2 months. Patients with other autoimmune diseases, uncontrolled infections, pregnancy or lactation were excluded from the study. Diagnosis was based on clinical symptoms, serum thyroxine, TRAb, thyroid ultrasound and orbital computed tomography. Using Ficoll-Paque density gradient centrifugation, PBMCs were isolated from 9 to 10 ml of fresh peripheral blood. Trizol reagent was used to extract the total RNA, and its quality was then checked on an Agilent 2100 Bioanalyzer. From its cysteine to its phenylalanine, the CDR3 spans 17 amino acids. The sequence is cut down to CDR3 DNA, 51 bases in frame from base 1. V gives up 5 bases and J gives up 3 bases, and the segment between their germline ends measures 23 bases. Reading the germline V gene gives CDR1 SGHVS and CDR2 FNYEAQ.

The chain couples TRBV7-6 to TRBJ2-7; the D gene cannot be resolved reliably. Sequenced sample: peripheral blood. The sequence derives from a young woman with stable Graves' hyperthyroidism. Donor details come from another sample of the same person, matched by shared clones. The CDR3 region: CASSPSRVGILYYEQYF. The nucleotide sequence is given as TGTGCCAGCAGCCCAAGCCGGGTGGGGATTCTATACTACGAGCAGTACTTC. The full variable domain, completed from the reference TRBV7-6 and TRBJ2-7 proteins outside the CDR3, reads GAGVSQSPRYKVTKRGQDVALRCDPISGHVSLYWYRQALGQGPEFLTYFNYEAQQDKSGLPNDRFSAERPEGSISTLTIQRTEQRDSAMYRCASSPSRVGILYYEQYFGPGTRLTVT.